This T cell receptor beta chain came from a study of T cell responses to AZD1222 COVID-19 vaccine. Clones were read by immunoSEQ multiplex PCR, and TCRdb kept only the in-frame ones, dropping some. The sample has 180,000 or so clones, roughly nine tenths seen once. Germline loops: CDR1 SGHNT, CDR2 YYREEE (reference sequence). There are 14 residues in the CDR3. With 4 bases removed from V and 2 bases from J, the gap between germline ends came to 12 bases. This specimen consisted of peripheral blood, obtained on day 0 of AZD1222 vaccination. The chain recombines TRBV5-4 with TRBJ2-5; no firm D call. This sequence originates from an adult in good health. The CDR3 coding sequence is TGTGCCAGCAGCCTAACGAATAAACAAGAGACCCAGTACTTC. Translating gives CASSLTNKQETQYF.